The clone carrying this TCR beta chain appeared a few times. MiXCR was run by TCRdb on the 5' RACE reads, yielding one entry per CDR3 protein. In the table there are hundreds of thousands of distinct CDR3 sequences, about 20% of which are singletons. The record originates from a study of identical twins. The CDR3 runs to 15 residues. The V and J ends lost 6 bases and 2 bases respectively, with 14 bases between them. CDR1 is ENHRY, CDR2 SYGVKD, per germline. This sample was also put to use in a study of T cells expressing NK-cell markers.

The sequencing sample was made of PBMCs. The receptor was derived from a woman in her late teens or twenties in good health. This chain joins TRBV10-3 and TRBJ2-1; possibly TRBD1 for D (6 bases). The CDR3 DNA is TGTGCCATCAGAGGATCCGGGACAACCTACAATGAGCAGTTCTTC. This gives the protein CAIRGSGTTYNEQFF.